This TCR beta chain was documented in a study of blood T cell repertoires in COVID-19. Study context: The United States, Italy and Spain supplied acute and convalescent COVID-19 samples.

Germline lookup yields CDR1 LNHDA and CDR2 SQIVND (reference sequence). The trim removed 4 bases at V and 0 bases at J, leaving 8 bases unmatched. CDR3 length: 18 amino acids. Assay: immunoSEQ multiplex PCR; the TCRdb copy retains only in-frame clones and omits some. The top ten hold roughly 2.6% of the sample, which has 200,000 or so clones, approximately 81% seen once. The rearrangement uses TRBV19 and TRBJ2-6; TRBD1 matches 8 bases. Material: peripheral blood. The receptor's source is a man in his forties or fifties who had recovered from COVID-19. Written as DNA, the CDR3 is TGTGCCAGTAGTACCAGGACAGGGCTGAGCTCTGGGGCCAACGTCCTGACTTTC. Protein sequence: CASSTRTGLSSGANVLTF.